This T cell receptor beta chain is drawn from a study of T cell changes during pregnancy in multiple sclerosis. The CDR3 has 15 amino acids. The junction had 9 bases not matched to a gene; V was cut back by 5 bases and J by 6 bases. Germline V CDR1 and CDR2: SGHNT, YYREEE (reference sequence). Here immunoSEQ multiplex PCR was the method, and the copy in TCRdb shows in-frame clones only, minus some. The sample lists fewer than 45,000 clones, about 92% occurring once. This chain connects TRBV5-4 to TRBJ2-1; 9 positions agree with TRBD1. This TCR came from a female donor with multiple sclerosis, enrolled in a pregnancy study. Sequenced here: CD4+ T cells from peripheral blood mononuclear cells, sampled in the third trimester of pregnancy. CDR3 residues: CASSSQKGQGNEQFF. CDR3 sequence (DNA): TGTGCCAGCAGTTCTCAAAAGGGACAGGGCAATGAGCAGTTCTTC.